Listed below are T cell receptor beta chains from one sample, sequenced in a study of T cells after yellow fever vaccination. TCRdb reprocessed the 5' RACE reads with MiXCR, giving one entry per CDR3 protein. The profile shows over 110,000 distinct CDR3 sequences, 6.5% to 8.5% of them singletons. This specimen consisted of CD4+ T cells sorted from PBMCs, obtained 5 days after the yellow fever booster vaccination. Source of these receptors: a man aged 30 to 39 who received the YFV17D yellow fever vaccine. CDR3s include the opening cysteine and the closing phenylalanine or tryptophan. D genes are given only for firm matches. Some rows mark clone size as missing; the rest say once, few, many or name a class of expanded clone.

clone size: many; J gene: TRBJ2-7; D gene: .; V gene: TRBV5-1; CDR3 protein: CASRIGEPYEQYF; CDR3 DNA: TGCGCCAGCAGGATAGGGGAGCCCTACGAGCAGTACTTC
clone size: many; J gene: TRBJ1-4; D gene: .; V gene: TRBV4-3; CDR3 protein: CASSQGKKLFF; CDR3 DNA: TGCGCCAGCAGCCAAGGGAAAAAACTGTTTTTT
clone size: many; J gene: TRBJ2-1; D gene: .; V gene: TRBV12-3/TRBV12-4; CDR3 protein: CASTWGVGGVYNEQFF; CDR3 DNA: TGTGCCAGCACCTGGGGGGTTGGCGGGGTCTACAATGAGCAGTTCTTC
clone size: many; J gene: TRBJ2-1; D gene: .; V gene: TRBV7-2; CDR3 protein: CASSFRGGTAPLRNEQFF; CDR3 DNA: TGTGCCAGCAGCTTTAGGGGGGGAACGGCCCCGTTGAGGAATGAGCAGTTCTTC
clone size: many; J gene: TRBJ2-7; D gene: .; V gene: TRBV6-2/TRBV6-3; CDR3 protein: CASSKRGASYEQYF; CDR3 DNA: TGTGCCAGCAGCAAGAGGGGGGCTTCCTACGAGCAGTACTTC
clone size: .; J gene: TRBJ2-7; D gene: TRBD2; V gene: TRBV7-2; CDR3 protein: CASSPGGREQYF; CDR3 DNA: TGTGCCAGCTCCCCGGGGGGTCGAGAGCAGTACTTC
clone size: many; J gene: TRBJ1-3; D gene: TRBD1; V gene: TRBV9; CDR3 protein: CASSVETGLSGNTIYF; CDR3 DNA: TGTGCCAGCAGCGTCGAGACAGGGTTATCTGGAAACACCATATATTTT
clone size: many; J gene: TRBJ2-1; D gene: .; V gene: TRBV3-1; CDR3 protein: CASSQDSGLAVLF; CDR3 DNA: TGTGCCAGCAGCCAAGATTCCGGACTTGCAGTGCTCTTC
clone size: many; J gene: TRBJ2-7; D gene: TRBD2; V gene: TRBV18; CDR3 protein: CASSPLLAGHLREQYF; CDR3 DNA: TGTGCCAGCTCACCACTCCTAGCGGGGCACCTTCGCGAGCAGTACTTC
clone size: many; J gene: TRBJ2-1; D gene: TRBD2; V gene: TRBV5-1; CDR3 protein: CASSLVLAGYNEQFF; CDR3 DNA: TGCGCCAGCAGCTTGGTTCTAGCGGGTTACAATGAGCAGTTCTTC
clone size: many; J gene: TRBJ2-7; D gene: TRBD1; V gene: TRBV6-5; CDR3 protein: CASSYRDRGNYEQYF; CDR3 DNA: TGTGCCAGCAGTTACCGGGACAGGGGCAACTACGAGCAGTACTTC
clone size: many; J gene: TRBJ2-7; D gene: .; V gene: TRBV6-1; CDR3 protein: CASSEVSGSHYEQYF; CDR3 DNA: TGTGCCAGCAGTGAAGTTTCCGGGAGCCATTACGAGCAGTACTTC
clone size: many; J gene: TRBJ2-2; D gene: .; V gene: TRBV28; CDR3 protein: CASSSRTGELFF; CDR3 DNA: TGTGCCAGCAGTTCACGGACTGGGGAGCTGTTTTTT
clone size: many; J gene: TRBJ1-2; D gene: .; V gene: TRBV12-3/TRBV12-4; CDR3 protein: CASTNIGRDGYTF; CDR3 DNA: TGTGCCAGCACCAATATAGGTCGCGATGGCTACACCTTC
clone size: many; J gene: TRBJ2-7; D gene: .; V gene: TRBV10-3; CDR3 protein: CAISESQDYEQYF; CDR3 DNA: TGTGCCATCAGTGAGTCACAAGACTACGAGCAGTACTTC
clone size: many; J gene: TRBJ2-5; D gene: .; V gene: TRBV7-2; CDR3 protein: CASRGEETQYF; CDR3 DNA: TGTGCCAGCAGGGGCGAAGAGACCCAGTACTTC
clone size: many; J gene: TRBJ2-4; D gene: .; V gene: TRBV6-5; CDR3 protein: CASSSGRLTAKNIQYF; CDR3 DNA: TGTGCCAGCAGTTCCGGGCGTTTGACAGCCAAAAACATTCAGTACTTC
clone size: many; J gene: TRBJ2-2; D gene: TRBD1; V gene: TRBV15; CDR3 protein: CATSREDRGLNTGELFF; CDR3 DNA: TGTGCCACCAGCAGAGAAGACAGGGGCCTGAACACCGGGGAGCTGTTTTTT
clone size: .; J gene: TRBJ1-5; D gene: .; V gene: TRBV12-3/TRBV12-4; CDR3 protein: CASSWVMSNQPQHF; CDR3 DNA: TGTGCCAGCAGCTGGGTCATGAGCAATCAGCCCCAGCATTTT
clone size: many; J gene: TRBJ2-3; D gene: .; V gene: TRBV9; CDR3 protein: CASSVAGTSTDTQYF; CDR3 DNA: TGTGCCAGCAGCGTAGCCGGGACTAGCACAGATACGCAGTATTTT
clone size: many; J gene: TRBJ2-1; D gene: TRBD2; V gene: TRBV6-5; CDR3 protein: CASSYSGLAGVYNEQFF; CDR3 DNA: TGTGCCAGCAGCTACTCGGGACTAGCGGGGGTTTACAATGAGCAGTTCTTC
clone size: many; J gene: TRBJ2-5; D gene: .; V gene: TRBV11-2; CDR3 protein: CASSLQYQETQYF; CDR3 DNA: TGTGCCAGCAGCTTACAGTACCAAGAGACCCAGTACTTC
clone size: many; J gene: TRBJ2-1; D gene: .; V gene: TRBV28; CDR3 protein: CASSLFYEQFF; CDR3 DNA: TGTGCCAGCAGTTTATTCTATGAGCAGTTCTTC
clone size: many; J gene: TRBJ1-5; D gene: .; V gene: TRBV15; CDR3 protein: CATSRDGGNGQPQHF; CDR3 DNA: TGTGCCACCAGCAGAGATGGAGGGAACGGACAGCCCCAGCATTTT
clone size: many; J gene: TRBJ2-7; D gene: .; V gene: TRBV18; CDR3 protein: CASSPGPGEQYF; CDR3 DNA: TGTGCCAGCTCACCCGGGCCCGGGGAGCAGTACTTC
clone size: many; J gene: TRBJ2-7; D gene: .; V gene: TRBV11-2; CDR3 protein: CASSSGPKDEQYF; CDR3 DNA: TGTGCCAGCAGCTCCGGGCCGAAGGACGAGCAGTACTTC
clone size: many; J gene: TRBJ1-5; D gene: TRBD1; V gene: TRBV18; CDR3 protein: CASSKGGSNQPQHF; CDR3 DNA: TGTGCCAGCTCAAAAGGGGGCAGCAATCAGCCCCAGCATTTT
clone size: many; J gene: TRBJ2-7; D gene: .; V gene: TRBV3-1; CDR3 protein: CASSQASVKSTEQYF; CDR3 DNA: TGTGCCAGCAGCCAAGCGAGCGTAAAATCTACGGAGCAGTACTTC
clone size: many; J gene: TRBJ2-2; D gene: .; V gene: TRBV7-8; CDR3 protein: CASNFGGGELFF; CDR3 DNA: TGTGCCAGCAACTTTGGTGGAGGGGAGCTGTTTTTT